These 17 T cell receptor beta chains share one sample of origin, sequenced in a study of neurological immune-mediated disorders. Via MiXCR, TCRdb re-called the 5' RACE reads, giving one row per CDR3 protein. Seen here are more than 40,000 distinct CDR3 sequences, 14% observed once, and the top ten hold under 4.5%. Sequenced material: CD4+ T cells from blood. Source of these receptors: an older woman with HTLV-1-associated myelopathy (HAM/TSP).

This clonotype showed up many times. The gene calls are TRBV5-1 and TRBJ2-5; D perhaps matches TRBD1 (6 bases). The CDR3 is 14 amino acids. Trimming removed 4 bases from V and 5 bases from J, with 15 bases in between. CDR1 is SGHRS and CDR2 is YFSETQ in the germline V gene. The CDR3 bases are TGCGCCAGCAGCGCTACACAGGGTCCTGAGACCCAGTACTTC. Translation gives CASSATQGPETQYF. Based on the CDR3 plus reference TRBV5-1 and TRBJ2-5, the full variable domain is KAGVTQTPRYLIKTRGQQVTLSCSPISGHRSVSWYQQTPGQGLQFLFEYFSETQRNKGNFPGRFSGRQFSNSRSEMNVSTLELGDSALYLCASSATQGPETQYFGPGTRLLVL.

Relative to its sample, this clonotype is medium-sized. The J gene is TRBJ1-5, the V gene TRBV12-3 or TRBV12-4; a possible D gene is TRBD1 (5 bases). The CDR3 has 12 amino acids. Trimming left V 10 bases short and J 4 bases short, with 11 bases between. The CDR3 DNA reads TGTGCCACCGGGGCTCAAAATCAGCCCCAGCATTTT. Encoded protein: CATGAQNQPQHF.

This clonotype was seen ten or more times. The chain has TRBV20-1 and TRBJ2-5, with D possibly called TRBD1 or TRBD2 (5 bases each). Germline CDR1 reads DFQATT; CDR2 reads SNEGSKA (reference sequence). The CDR3 is made up of 14 amino acids. V was cut by 4 bases and J by 1 base, with 13 bases left in between. The CDR3 DNA reads as TGCAGTGCTAATCCGGGACCGGGCCAAGAGACCCAGTACTTC. It codes for CSANPGPGQETQYF.

This clonotype occurred many times. The rearrangement joins TRBV2 to TRBJ1-4; TRBD1 agrees at 7 bases. The CDR3 runs to 13 residues. V dropped 8 bases and J dropped 6; count of bases not matched to a gene: 6. Germline V gene data show CDR1 as SNHLY and CDR2 as FYNNEI. The CDR3 bases are TGTGCCAGCTCCGGGACAGACCATGAAAAACTGTTTTTT. The encoded protein is CASSGTDHEKLFF.

Concerning this clonotype itself: One end of the junction fails to match germline, which may point to a read error. The rearrangement links TRBV10-3 to TRBJ2-2; tentatively, D is TRBD2 (8 bases). This CDR3 contains 17 residues. Germline CDR1 and CDR2: ENHRY and SYGVKD. The CDR3 coding sequence is TGTGCCATCAGTGGCCGGGGGGGGACAGCAAACACCGGGGAGATGTTTTTT. Amino acids: CAISGRGGTANTGEMFF.

Here the CDR3 reads CASGRGLNYGYTF. CDR3 sequence (DNA): TGTGCCAGCGGCAGGGGGCTCAACTATGGCTACACCTTC. The chain combines TRBV12-3 or TRBV12-4 with TRBJ1-2, with 8 bases identical to TRBD1. This CDR3 region has 13 residues. The J segment lost 2 bases and the V segment lost 8 bases, leaving 4 bases of the junction unmatched.

To note about this clonotype: The limits of the CDR3 on the DNA are not certain, so only TCRdb's listed CDR3 is given. The J gene is TRBJ1-2, the V gene TRBV7-2. Germline V gives CDR1 SGHTA, CDR2 FQGNSA. The CDR3 has 19 amino acids, counting both end residues. The CDR3 loop is CASSFYICSAGAWHYGYTF.

This clonotype was seen ten or more times. The gene calls are TRBV5-6 and TRBJ1-1; perhaps TRBD1 as D (6 bases). CDR3 length equals 14 residues. Germline CDR1 SGHDT, CDR2 YYEEEE. V lost 0 bases, J lost 6 bases, and 12 bases lay in between. In DNA form, the CDR3 reads TGTGCCAGCAGCTTGGTACAGGGAAGATCTGAAGCTTTCTTT. Translation: CASSLVQGRSEAFF.

This clonotype was picked up many times. The chain uses TRBV20-1 and TRBJ2-1; D possibly corresponds to TRBD2 (6 bases). Germline assignment: CDR1 DFQATT and CDR2 SNEGSKA (reference sequence). V was shortened by 5 bases and J by 8 bases, with 22 bases between the two germline ends. This CDR3 region has 15 residues. The CDR3 DNA is TGCAGTGCTGCTCCGCTTAGGCTGGGCGGGGATGAGCAGTTCTTC. This sequence encodes CSAAPLRLGGDEQFF.

This clonotype was seen many times. CDR3 loop: CASGTGVDYGYTF. The DNA of the CDR3 is TGTGCTAGTGGTACAGGGGTGGACTATGGCTACACCTTC. The chain uses TRBV12-5 and TRBJ1-2, with 7 bases fitting TRBD1. This CDR3 is 13 amino acids long. After removal of 5 bases from V and 3 bases from J, the junction contained 3 bases not matched to a gene. CDR1 is LGHNT and CDR2 is FRNRAP in the germline V gene.

This chain connects TRBV20-1 to TRBJ1-2; D is undetermined. CDR3 length: 13 amino acids. The V end lost 6 bases, the J end lost 4 bases, and 15 bases lay between the germline ends. CDR1 and CDR2 (germline): DFQATT, SNEGSKA (reference sequence). The CDR3 DNA sequence: TGCAGTGCCGAGTCCCAGACACTCTATGGCTACACCTTC. Amino acids: CSAESQTLYGYTF.

This clonotype showed up many times. The rearrangement uses TRBV6-5 and TRBJ2-7; the D gene is possibly TRBD1 (6 bases). The CDR3 contains 15 residues. Trimming took off 6 bases at V and 3 bases at J, with 18 bases between the two ends. The germline gives CDR1 MNHEY, CDR2 SVGAGI. The CDR3: CASRATGFPLYEQYF. CDR3 nucleotides: TGTGCCAGCAGGGCGACAGGATTTCCCCTCTACGAGCAGTACTTC.

The rearrangement uses TRBV6-5 and TRBJ2-7; TRBD1 agrees at 8 bases. The CDR3 is 15 residues long. The J segment lost 4 bases and the V segment lost 4 bases, leaving 9 bases of the junction unmatched. Germline CDR1 is MNHEY and CDR2 is SVGAGI. The CDR3 spells CASSSSGTGRYEQYF. CDR3 in DNA: TGTGCCAGCAGTTCGTCCGGGACAGGCCGTTACGAGCAGTACTTC.

This chain connects TRBV12-3 or TRBV12-4 to TRBJ1-2, with 8 bases lining up with TRBD1. This CDR3 is 14 amino acids long. V was clipped by 7 bases and J by 1 base; unmatched bases: 5. CDR3 sequence reads: CASTDRGVNYGYTF. As DNA, the CDR3 is TGTGCCAGCACCGACAGGGGCGTTAACTATGGCTACACCTTC.

This clonotype showed up many times. The chain joins TRBV7-6 to TRBJ2-5; weak D call: TRBD1 (6 bases). The CDR3 has 15 residues. Trimming stripped 6 bases from V and 3 bases from J, with 17 bases between. Germline assignment: CDR1 SGHVS and CDR2 FNYEAQ. CDR3 amino acids: CASRPLQGLKETQYF. The DNA of the CDR3 is TGTGCCAGCAGACCTTTACAGGGTTTGAAAGAGACCCAGTACTTC.

The V gene is TRBV12-3 or TRBV12-4, the J gene TRBJ2-6, with 12 bases aligning to TRBD1. CDR3 length equals 19 residues. Trimming cost V 5 bases and J 3 bases; bases outside gene matches: 11. CDR3 nucleotides: TGTGCCAGCAGTCCAGGCTCCGGGACAGGGGGCTTTGGGGCCAACGTCCTGACTTTC. This codes for CASSPGSGTGGFGANVLTF.

This clonotype showed up many times. V gene TRBV6-5 combines with J gene TRBJ2-6; 12 nucleotides line up with TRBD1. Germline loops: CDR1 MNHEY, CDR2 SVGAGI. Trimming at V came to 8 bases and at J to 0 bases, leaving 2 bases not matched to a gene. The CDR3 sequence is 16 residues long. The CDR3 reads CASRDRGHSGANVLTF. The CDR3 nucleotides read TGTGCCAGCCGGGACAGGGGGCACTCTGGGGCCAACGTCCTGACTTTC.